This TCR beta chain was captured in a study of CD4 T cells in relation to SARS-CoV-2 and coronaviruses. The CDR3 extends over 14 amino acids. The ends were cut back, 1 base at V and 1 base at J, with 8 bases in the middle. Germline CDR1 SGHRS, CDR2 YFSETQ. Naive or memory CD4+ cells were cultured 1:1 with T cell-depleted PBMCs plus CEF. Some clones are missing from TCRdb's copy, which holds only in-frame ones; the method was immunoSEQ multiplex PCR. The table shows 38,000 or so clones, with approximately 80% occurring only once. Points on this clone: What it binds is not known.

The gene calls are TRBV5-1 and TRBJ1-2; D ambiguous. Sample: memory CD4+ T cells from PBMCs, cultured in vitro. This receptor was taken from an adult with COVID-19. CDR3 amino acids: CASSLSDINYGYTF. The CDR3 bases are TGCGCCAGCAGCTTGTCCGACATTAACTATGGCTACACCTTC.